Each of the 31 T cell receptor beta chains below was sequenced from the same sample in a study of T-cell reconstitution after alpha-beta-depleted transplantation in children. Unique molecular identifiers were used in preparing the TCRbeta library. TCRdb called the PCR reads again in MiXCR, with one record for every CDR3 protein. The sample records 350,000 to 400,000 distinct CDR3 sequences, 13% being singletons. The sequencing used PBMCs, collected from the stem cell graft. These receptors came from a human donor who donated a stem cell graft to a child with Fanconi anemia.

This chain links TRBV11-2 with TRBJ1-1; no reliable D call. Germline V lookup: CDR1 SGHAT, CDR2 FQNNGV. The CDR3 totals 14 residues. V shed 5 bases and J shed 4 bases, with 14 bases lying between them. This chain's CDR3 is CASSPVMKFTEAFF. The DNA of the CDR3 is TGTGCCAGCAGCCCCGTGATGAAGTTCACTGAAGCTTTCTTT.

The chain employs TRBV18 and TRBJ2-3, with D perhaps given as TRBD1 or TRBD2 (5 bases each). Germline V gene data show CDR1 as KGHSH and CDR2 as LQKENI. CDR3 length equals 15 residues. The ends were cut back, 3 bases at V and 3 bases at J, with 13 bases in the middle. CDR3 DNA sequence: TGTGCCAGCTCACCGCCGGGACGCCAAACAGATACGCAGTATTTT. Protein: CASSPPGRQTDTQYF.

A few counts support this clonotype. Written as DNA, the CDR3 is TGTGCTAGTGGTTCACCCTCCGCCGGTTCACCCCTCCACTTT. This translates into CASGSPSAGSPLHF. The gene calls are TRBV12-5 and TRBJ1-6; no reliable D call. This CDR3 spans 14 amino acids. Trimming took 4 bases from V and 9 from J, leaving 13 bases between them. Germline V gives CDR1 LGHNT, CDR2 FRNRAP.

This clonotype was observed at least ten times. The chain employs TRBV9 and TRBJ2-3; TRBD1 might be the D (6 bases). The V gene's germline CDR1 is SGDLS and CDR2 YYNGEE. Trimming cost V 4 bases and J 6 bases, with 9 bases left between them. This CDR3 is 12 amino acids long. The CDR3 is CASSPTGDTQYF. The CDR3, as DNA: TGTGCCAGCAGCCCTACAGGGGATACGCAGTATTTT.

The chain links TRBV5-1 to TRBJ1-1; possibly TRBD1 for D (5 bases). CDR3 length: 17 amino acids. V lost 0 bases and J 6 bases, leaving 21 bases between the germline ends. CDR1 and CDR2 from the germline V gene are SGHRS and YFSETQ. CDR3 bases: TGCGCCAGCAGCTTGGGGCCAGAGAGGGCCACGGGGGCTGAAGCTTTCTTT. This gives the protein CASSLGPERATGAEAFF.

CDR3 in amino acids: CASRPAGSTDTQYF. CDR3 bases: TGTGCCAGCAGGCCAGCGGGGAGCACAGATACGCAGTATTTT. The rearrangement joins TRBV2 to TRBJ2-3; 7 bases align to TRBD2. The CDR3 sequence is 14 residues long. With V trimmed by 6 bases and J by 0 bases, 3 bases remained unmatched. CDR1 SNHLY and CDR2 FYNNEI come from the germline V gene.

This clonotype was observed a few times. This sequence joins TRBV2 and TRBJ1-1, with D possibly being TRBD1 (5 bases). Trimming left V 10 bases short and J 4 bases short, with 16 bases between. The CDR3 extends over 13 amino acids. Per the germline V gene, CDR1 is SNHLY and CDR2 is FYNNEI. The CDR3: CATRGEGSTEAFF. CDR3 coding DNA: TGTGCCACCCGGGGGGAGGGAAGCACTGAAGCTTTCTTT.

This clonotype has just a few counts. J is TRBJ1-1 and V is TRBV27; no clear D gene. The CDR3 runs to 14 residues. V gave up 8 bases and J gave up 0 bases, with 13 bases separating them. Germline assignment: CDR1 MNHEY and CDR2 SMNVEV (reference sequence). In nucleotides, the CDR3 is TGTGCCAGCCTGGGAGTCGGGTTGAACACTGAAGCTTTCTTT. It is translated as CASLGVGLNTEAFF.

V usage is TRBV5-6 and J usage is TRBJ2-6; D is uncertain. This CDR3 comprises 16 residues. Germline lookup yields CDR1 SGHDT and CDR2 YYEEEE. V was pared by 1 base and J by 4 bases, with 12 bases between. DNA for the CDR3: TGTGCCAGCAGCTTGATAGTAACTTCCGGGGCCAACGTCCTGACTTTC. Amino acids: CASSLIVTSGANVLTF.

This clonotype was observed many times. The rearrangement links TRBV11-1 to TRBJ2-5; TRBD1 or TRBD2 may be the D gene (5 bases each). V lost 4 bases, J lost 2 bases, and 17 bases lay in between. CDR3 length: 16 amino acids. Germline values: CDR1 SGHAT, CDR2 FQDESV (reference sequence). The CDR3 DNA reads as TGTGCCAGCAGCTCCCGGGACCCTGGCATGCAAGAGACCCAGTACTTC. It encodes CASSSRDPGMQETQYF.

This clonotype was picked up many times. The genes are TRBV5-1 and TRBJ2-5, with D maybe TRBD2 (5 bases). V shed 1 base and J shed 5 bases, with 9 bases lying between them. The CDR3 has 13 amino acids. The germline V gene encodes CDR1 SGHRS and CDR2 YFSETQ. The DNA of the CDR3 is TGCGCCAGCAGCTTGATCGGGAAGGAGACCCAGTACTTC. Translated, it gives CASSLIGKETQYF.

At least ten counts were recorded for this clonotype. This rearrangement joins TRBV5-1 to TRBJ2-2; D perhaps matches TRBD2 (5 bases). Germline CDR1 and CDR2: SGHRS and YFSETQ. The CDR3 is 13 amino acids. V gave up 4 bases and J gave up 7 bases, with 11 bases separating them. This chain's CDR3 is CASSRGLNGELFF. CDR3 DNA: TGCGCCAGCAGCCGCGGACTTAACGGGGAGCTGTTTTTT.

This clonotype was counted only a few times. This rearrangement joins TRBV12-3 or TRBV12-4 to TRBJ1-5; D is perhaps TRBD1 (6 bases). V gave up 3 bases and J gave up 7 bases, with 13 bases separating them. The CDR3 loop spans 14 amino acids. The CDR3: CASSFRGDRQPQHF. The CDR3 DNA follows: TGTGCCAGCAGTTTCAGGGGTGATCGACAGCCCCAGCATTTT.

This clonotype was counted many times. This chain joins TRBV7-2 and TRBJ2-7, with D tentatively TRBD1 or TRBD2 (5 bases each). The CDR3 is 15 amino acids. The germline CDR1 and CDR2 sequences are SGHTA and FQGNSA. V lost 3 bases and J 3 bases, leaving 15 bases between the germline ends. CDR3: CASSFGTNPIYEQYV. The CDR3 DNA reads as TGTGCCAGCAGCTTTGGGACCAACCCTATCTACGAGCAGTACGTC.

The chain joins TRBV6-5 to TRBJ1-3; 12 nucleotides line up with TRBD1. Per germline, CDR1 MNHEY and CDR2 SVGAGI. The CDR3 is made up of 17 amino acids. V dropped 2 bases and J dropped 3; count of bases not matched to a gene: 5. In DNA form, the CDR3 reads TGTGCCAGCAGTTACGCCGGGACAGGGGGCAGTGGAAACACCATATATTTT. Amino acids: CASSYAGTGGSGNTIYF.

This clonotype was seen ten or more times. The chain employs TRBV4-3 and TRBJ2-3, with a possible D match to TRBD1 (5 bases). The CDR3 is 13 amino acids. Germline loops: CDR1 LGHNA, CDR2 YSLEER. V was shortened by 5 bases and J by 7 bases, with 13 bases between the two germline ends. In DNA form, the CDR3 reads TGCGCCAGCAGCTTTCAGGGTTTAAATACGCAGTATTTT. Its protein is CASSFQGLNTQYF.

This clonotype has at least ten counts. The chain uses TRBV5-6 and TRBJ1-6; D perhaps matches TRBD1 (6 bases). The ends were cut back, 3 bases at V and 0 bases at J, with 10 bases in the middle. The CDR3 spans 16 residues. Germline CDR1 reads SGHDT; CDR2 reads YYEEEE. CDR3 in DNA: TGTGCCAGCAGCTGGACAGCGAGCTCCTATAATTCACCCCTCCACTTT. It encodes CASSWTASSYNSPLHF.

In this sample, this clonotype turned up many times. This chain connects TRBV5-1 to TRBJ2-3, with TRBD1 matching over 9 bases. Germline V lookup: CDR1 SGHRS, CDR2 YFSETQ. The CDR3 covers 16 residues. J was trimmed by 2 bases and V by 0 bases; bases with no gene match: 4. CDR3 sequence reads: CASSLVGTGPTDTQYF. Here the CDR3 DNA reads TGCGCCAGCAGCTTGGTTGGGACAGGGCCCACAGATACGCAGTATTTT.

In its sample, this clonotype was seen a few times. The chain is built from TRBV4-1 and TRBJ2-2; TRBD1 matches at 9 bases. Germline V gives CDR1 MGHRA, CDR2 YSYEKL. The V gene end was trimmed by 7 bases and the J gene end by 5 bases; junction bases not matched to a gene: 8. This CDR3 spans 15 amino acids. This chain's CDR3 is CASTEQGALTGELFF. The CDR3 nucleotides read TGCGCCAGCACGGAACAGGGGGCCTTGACCGGGGAGCTGTTTTTT.

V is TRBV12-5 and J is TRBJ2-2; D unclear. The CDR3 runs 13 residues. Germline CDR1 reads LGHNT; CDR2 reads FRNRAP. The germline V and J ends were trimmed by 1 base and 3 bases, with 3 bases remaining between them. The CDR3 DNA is TGTGCTAGTGGTTTGGAATACACCGGGGAGCTGTTTTTT. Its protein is CASGLEYTGELFF.

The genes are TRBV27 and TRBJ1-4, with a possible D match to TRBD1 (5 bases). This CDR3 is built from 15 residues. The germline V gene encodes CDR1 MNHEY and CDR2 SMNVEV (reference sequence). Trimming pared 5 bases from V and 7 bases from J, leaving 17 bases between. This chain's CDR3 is CASSPMEAGVEKLFF. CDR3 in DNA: TGTGCCAGCAGTCCCATGGAGGCGGGGGTTGAAAAACTGTTTTTT.

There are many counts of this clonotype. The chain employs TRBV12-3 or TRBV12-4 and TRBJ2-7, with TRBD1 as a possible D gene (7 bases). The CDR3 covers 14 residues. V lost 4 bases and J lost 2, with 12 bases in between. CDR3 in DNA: TGTGCCAGCAGTTCCTCAGGGGGGACCTACGAGCAGTACTTC. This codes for CASSSSGGTYEQYF.

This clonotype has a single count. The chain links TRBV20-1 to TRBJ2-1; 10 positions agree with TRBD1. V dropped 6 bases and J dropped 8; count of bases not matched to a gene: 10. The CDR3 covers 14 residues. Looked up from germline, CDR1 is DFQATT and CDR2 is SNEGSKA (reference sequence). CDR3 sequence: CSAPVDRGLHEQFF. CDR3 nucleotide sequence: TGCAGTGCCCCCGTTGACAGGGGGCTGCATGAGCAGTTCTTC.

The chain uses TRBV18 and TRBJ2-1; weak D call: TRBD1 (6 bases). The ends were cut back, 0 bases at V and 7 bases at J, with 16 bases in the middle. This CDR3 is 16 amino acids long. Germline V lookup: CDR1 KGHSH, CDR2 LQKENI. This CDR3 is CASSPPPGQGRNEQFF. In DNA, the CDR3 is TGTGCCAGCTCACCACCTCCGGGACAAGGTCGGAATGAGCAGTTCTTC. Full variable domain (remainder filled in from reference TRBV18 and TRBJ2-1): NAGVMQNPRHLVRRRGQEARLRCSPMKGHSHVYWYRQLPEEGLKFMVYLQKENIIDESGMPKERFSAEFPKEGPSILRIQQVVRGDSAAYFCASSPPPGQGRNEQFFGPGTRLTVL.

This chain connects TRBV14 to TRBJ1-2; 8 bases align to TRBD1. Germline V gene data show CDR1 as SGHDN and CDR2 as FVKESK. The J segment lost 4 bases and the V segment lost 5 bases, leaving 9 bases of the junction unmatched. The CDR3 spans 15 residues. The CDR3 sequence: CASSARQGSSYGYTF. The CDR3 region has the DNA TGTGCCAGCAGCGCCCGACAGGGGAGCTCCTATGGCTACACCTTC. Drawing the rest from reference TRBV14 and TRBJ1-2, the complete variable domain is EAGVTQFPSHSVIEKGQTVTLRCDPISGHDNLYWYRRVMGKEIKFLLHFVKESKQDESGMPNNRFLAERTGGTYSTLKVQPAELEDSGVYFCASSARQGSSYGYTFGSGTRLTVV.

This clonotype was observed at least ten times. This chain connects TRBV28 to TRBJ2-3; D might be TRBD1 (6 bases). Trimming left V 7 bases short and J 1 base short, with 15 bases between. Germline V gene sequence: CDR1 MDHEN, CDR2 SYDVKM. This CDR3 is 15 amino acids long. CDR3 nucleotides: TGTGCCAGCAACCTCGGGACAACCCGCACAGATACGCAGTATTTT. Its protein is CASNLGTTRTDTQYF.

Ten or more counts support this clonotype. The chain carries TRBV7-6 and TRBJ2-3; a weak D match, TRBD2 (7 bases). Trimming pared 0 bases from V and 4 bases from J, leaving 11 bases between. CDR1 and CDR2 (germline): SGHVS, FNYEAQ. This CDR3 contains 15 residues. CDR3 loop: CASSLAGGAADTQYF. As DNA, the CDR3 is TGTGCCAGCAGCTTAGCGGGGGGGGCTGCAGATACGCAGTATTTT. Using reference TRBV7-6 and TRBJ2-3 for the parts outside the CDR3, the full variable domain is GAGVSQSPRYKVTKRGQDVALRCDPISGHVSLYWYRQALGQGPEFLTYFNYEAQQDKSGLPNDRFSAERPEGSISTLTIQRTEQRDSAMYRCASSLAGGAADTQYFGPGTRLTVL.

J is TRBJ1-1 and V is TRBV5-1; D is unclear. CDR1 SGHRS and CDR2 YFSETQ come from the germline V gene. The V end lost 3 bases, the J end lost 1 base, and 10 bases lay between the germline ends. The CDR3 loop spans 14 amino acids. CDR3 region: CASSSTAANTEAFF. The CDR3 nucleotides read TGCGCCAGCAGCTCCACAGCGGCGAACACTGAAGCTTTCTTT.

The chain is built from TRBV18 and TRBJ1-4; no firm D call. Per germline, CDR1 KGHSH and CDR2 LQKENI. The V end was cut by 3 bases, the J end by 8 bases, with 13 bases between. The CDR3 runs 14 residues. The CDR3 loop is CASSPDPGGEKLFF. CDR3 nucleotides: TGTGCCAGCTCACCGGACCCCGGTGGGGAAAAACTGTTTTTT. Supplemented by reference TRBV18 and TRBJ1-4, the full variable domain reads NAGVMQNPRHLVRRRGQEARLRCSPMKGHSHVYWYRQLPEEGLKFMVYLQKENIIDESGMPKERFSAEFPKEGPSILRIQQVVRGDSAAYFCASSPDPGGEKLFFGSGTQLSVL.

CDR3 sequence: CASSSGRNYEQYV. The CDR3 nucleotides read TGTGCCAGCAGTTCCGGACGGAATTACGAGCAGTACGTC. J is TRBJ2-7 and V is TRBV28; D remains unclear. CDR3 length: 13 amino acids. CDR1 is MDHEN and CDR2 is SYDVKM in the germline V gene. V was cut by 4 bases and J by 4 bases, with 11 bases left in between.

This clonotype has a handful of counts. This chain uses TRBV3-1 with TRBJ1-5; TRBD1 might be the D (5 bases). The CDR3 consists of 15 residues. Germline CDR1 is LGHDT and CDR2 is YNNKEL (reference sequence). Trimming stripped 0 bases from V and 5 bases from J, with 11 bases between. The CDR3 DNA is TGTGCCAGCAGCCAAGATAGAGGGGACCATCAGCCCCAGCATTTT. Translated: CASSQDRGDHQPQHF.